This T cell receptor (beta chain) is from a study of CD8 T cells in ankylosing spondylitis. The CDR3 runs 12 residues. V lost 4 bases, J lost 5 bases, and 5 bases stayed unmatched. The V gene's germline CDR1 is DFQATT and CDR2 SNEGSKA (reference sequence). General study points: Some of these motif variants have turned up before, in reports on reactive arthritis synovial fluid and blood. A CD8+ phenotype characterized the disease-linked clones, which were relatively rare in peripheral blood. Disease-linked clones reportedly showed significant enrichment in matched ankylosing spondylitis synovial fluid. What seemed typical of ankylosing spondylitis blood was a TCR beta motif built from roughly eight highly homologous variants.

On this clonotype: No antigen is known for it.

Quantitative barcoded 5'-RACE was used to prepare TCR beta libraries. TCRdb itself ran the 5' RACE reads through MiXCR, one entry per CDR3 protein. The repertoire consists of under 550,000 distinct CDR3 sequences, with roughly a quarter occurring once and the leading ten covering 0.85% to 1%. The source is a male donor with ankylosing spondylitis. The chain combines TRBV20-1 with TRBJ2-7; 7 bases are a match to TRBD1. Sequencing used blood, either unsorted or a sorted T cell fraction (not recorded which). The CDR3 loop is CSAMLQGDEQYF. CDR3 sequence (DNA): TGCAGTGCTATGCTTCAGGGGGACGAGCAGTACTTC.